This T cell receptor beta chain was identified during a study of T cells after yellow fever vaccination. At the level of the study: In the case of low-cell-number fractions, SMART-Seq v4 Ultra Low Input was used for preparation. Study-wide results and limits: Among primary-vaccination clones, most reappeared after the booster, at around 97% for CD4 and 88% for CD8. There was a possibility that FACS-sorted repertoires contained abundant clonotypes contaminating from the bulk population. It was the secondary response that reached its peak faster, day 5 versus 15, but it was weaker.

There are a few counts of this clonotype. Its specificity is not known. The germline gives CDR1 SGHKS, CDR2 YYEKEE (reference sequence). Trimming cost V 0 bases and J 3 bases, with 13 bases left between them. The CDR3 sequence is 15 residues long. TCRdb reprocessed the 5' RACE reads with MiXCR, giving one entry per CDR3 protein. The table lists some 670,000 distinct CDR3 sequences, roughly an eighth of them singletons, with about 15% in the top ten. The rearrangement joins TRBV5-5 to TRBJ2-7; D remains unclear. This TCR was sampled from a man aged 25-40 years who received the YFV17D yellow fever vaccine. This specimen was PBMCs, taken on the day of the yellow fever booster vaccination. The chain's CDR3 is CASSLDVSPIYEQYF. CDR3 coding DNA: TGTGCCAGCAGCTTGGATGTGTCCCCCATCTACGAGCAGTACTTC.